What follows is one T cell receptor (beta chain) and its context. The antigen is not known. These data come from a study of T cell responses to AZD1222 COVID-19 vaccine. CDR3 length: 10 amino acids. The V end lost 2 bases, the J end lost 5 bases, and 2 bases lay between the germline ends. Germline V gene data show CDR1 as DFQATT and CDR2 as SNEGSKA (reference sequence). Method: immunoSEQ multiplex PCR; TCRdb's copy keeps in-frame clones and lacks some. Here the sample spans approximately 70,000 clones, roughly 84% being singletons. Study-wide findings and caveats: The span of vaccine-associated CD4 TCRs extended across spike, with dominance at 160-218 and 743-854. Only after the peak T cell response were repertoires sampled.

This sequence was found in an adult in good health. The sample consisted of peripheral blood, taken on day 0 of AZD1222 vaccination. V and J are TRBV20-1 and TRBJ2-3; D is unresolved. The CDR3, as DNA: TGCAGTGCTAGAAAAGATACGCAGTATTTT. Amino acids: CSARKDTQYF.